This T cell receptor (beta chain) emerged from a study of T cell responses to AZD1222 COVID-19 vaccine. Notes on the study in general: The donor cohort was predominantly white British with a female majority, and clonal diversity may have been underestimated. Vaccine-associated CD4 TCRs spanned spike, dominant at 160-218 and 743-854.

Regarding this clone: The antigen is unknown.

Libraries were prepared by immunoSEQ multiplex PCR; TCRdb keeps only in-frame clonotypes and omits some of them. Of some 120,000 clones listed, around 90% are singletons. V lost 2 bases, J lost 5 bases, and 10 bases lay in between. The CDR3 sequence is 13 residues long. Germline CDR1 and CDR2: GTSNPN and SVGIG (reference sequence). This specimen consisted of peripheral blood, obtained on day 0 of AZD1222 vaccination. This clonotype originated in an adult in good health. The chain joins TRBV30 to TRBJ1-5; D is unresolved. The CDR3, as DNA: TGTGCCTGGAGTCCAAATATTGATCAGCCCCAGCATTTT. Amino acid sequence: CAWSPNIDQPQHF.